What follows is one T cell receptor (beta chain) and its context. In this sample, this clonotype turned up many times. Its specific antigen is unknown. No qualities accompany the bases; no much larger clone lies one base away. Graves' hyperthyroidism was defined as stable when no progression to ophthalmopathy occurred over 18 months of follow-up. Hyperthyroidism patients were aged 18 to 65 years and newly diagnosed, with disease duration of less than 2 months. The study excluded patients with uncontrolled infections, other autoimmune diseases, pregnancy or lactation. Diagnoses were established on the basis of clinical symptoms, serum thyroxine and TRAb, thyroid ultrasound, and orbital computed tomography. PBMCs were isolated from about 10 ml of fresh peripheral blood by Ficoll-Paque density gradient centrifugation. Total RNA was extracted with Trizol reagent, and quality was checked on an Agilent 2100 Bioanalyzer.

CDR3 length: 17 amino acids, cysteine to phenylalanine. Kept here is only the CDR3 DNA, which spans 51 bases and is read in frame from base 1. Per the germline V gene, MDHEN is the CDR1 and SYDVKM is the CDR2. V gives up 6 bases and J gives up 0 bases, and the segment between their germline ends measures 15 bases. Amplification of TCR beta CDR3 regions was carried out from RNA transcripts. For the first round of RT-PCR on the TCR CDR3, the HTBI primer set was used together with the Qiagen OneStep RT-PCR kit. Libraries were constructed in a second round of multiplex PCR, after which size selection and purification were carried out. Libraries were sequenced paired-end with 100 bp reads on an Illumina HiSeq2000. In the paper's pipeline: SOAPnuke was used to process the raw data, removing reads that contained adapters or uncalled bases, had a mean Phred below 15, or lacked an exact match to the constant primer or identifier. COPE v1.2.5 was used to merge the high-quality paired reads, and each unique nucleotide sequence was defined as a clonotype. Clonotypes were aligned to IMGT TRBV, TRBD and TRBJ reference segments using MiTCR v1.1. The analysis was restricted to V-J combinations with a frequency above 0.0001, which together covered roughly 99% of the repertoires. The TCS score was defined as the ratio of F50 (clonal expansion) to E x V (chaos), calculated using BLOSUM62-based TCRdist between CDR3 peptides within each V-J. Welch's t-statistics and random forest reduced around 520 V-J features to 13, which were used in a naive Bayes classifier (R e1071). TCRdb reanalyzed the raw reads on its own, using fastp at Q25 for trimming and MiXCR for clone calling, and kept in-frame beta chains. When rows share a CDR3 protein, they turn into one entry using the most common DNA and genes. TCRdb's processing, not the authors', yielded these V and J calls. The sample table shows some 560,000 distinct CDR3 sequences, and approximately 14% are seen once. In total, the top ten clones hold around 13% of the sample.

These data originate in a study of T cells in Graves' hyperthyroidism and ophthalmopathy (dated by TCRdb to the late 2010s). For context, the study as a whole: Peripheral blood samples were taken at the time of initial diagnosis, prior to any treatment. A discovery cohort of about a hundred patients, 43 with Graves' ophthalmopathy and 55 to 60 with stable Graves' hyperthyroidism, was used to find distinguishing TCR V-J signatures. An independent validation cohort of about 20 hyperthyroidism patients and 17 patients who later progressed to ophthalmopathy tested prospective prediction of ophthalmopathy. The 90 to 100 discovery patients were randomly split 7:3 into training and test sets. Thyroid tissue and blood T-cell repertoires from about 6 Graves' hyperthyroidism patients were also compared in the study. After blood sampling, hyperthyroidism patients were treated with methimazole at a starting dose of 30 mg daily, and ophthalmopathy patients were treated with high-dose intravenous methylprednisolone. TCR Vbeta CDR3 sequencing of 135 peripheral blood samples (more than 40 ophthalmopathy, 70 to 85 hyperthyroidism and approximately 17 progressor patients) is reported in the paper. What the authors observed across the whole study: In cross-validation, a model built on a 13 V-J signature told ophthalmopathy apart from stable hyperthyroidism with under 90% sensitivity and approximately 81% specificity, and in testing the same model reached 80%/75%. In validation, the model predicted progression to ophthalmopathy with approximately 71% sensitivity and approximately 72% specificity, a median of about 6 months before onset. Sample size was not statistically predetermined, and investigators were not blinded to group allocation. Most expanded thyroid clonotypes (frequency above 0.001) were also detected in blood, a finding suggesting that blood repertoires may reflect thyroid immune responses.

The clonotype was recovered from a woman aged 40 to 50 with Graves' hyperthyroidism. The sequence links TRBV28 to TRBJ1-6; the D gene remains uncertain. Sequenced: blood. The nucleotide sequence is TGTGCCAGCAGCTTGGCGGCCGCGAGCTCCTATAATTCACCCCTCCACTTT. Its product reads: CASSLAAASSYNSPLHF.